A selection of T cell receptor beta chains follows, all from one sample in a study of cytomegalovirus exposure and HLA in healthy donors. Here immunoSEQ multiplex PCR was the method, and the copy in TCRdb shows in-frame clones only, minus some. Among roughly 200,000 clones, around 76% were seen once, and the ten largest hold 0.63%. Source material: PBMCs. Source of these receptors: a man younger than 30 in good health and CMV-seronegative. Both conserved end residues are part of each CDR3. A D gene is named only where the DNA matches it firmly. Clone size is stated in some rows and not others, as once, few, many or a class when expanded.

size	D	J	V	DNA	CDR3
-	TRBD1	TRBJ2-6	TRBV19	TGTGTCCCCCGGACAGGGGTGAACTCTGGGGCCAACGTCCTGACTTTC	CVPRTGVNSGANVLTF
-	TRBD1	TRBJ2-7	TRBV7-9	TGTGCCAGCAGCGCATCCGGGACAGGAAGAATCACCTACGAGCAGTACTTC	CASSASGTGRITYEQYF
few	-	TRBJ2-4	TRBV4-2	TGTGCCAGCAGCCAAGTAGGGGGACCCCGTTTGACCAAAAACATTCAGTACTTC	CASSQVGGPRLTKNIQYF
-	-	TRBJ1-4	TRBV28	TGTGCCAGCAGTTTAAGAGAAACCGGGACATTGGATGAAAAACTGTTTTTT	CASSLRETGTLDEKLFF
-	TRBD2	TRBJ2-1	TRBV7-2	TGTGCCAGCAGCTCTGGCTCCCTAGCGGGGCCCTACAATGAGCAGTTCTTC	CASSSGSLAGPYNEQFF
-	-	TRBJ1-2	TRBV11-2	TGTGCCAGCAGCTTAGACAAATCAGGAAGGTACACCTTC	CASSLDKSGRYTF
-	TRBD2	TRBJ2-1	TRBV30	TGTGCCTGGAGTCGGGGGGGCTGGGAGCAGTTCTTC	CAWSRGGWEQFF
-	-	TRBJ1-6	TRBV28	TGTGCCAGCAGGACCAACAGGGCCAGTAATTCACCCCTCCACTTT	CASRTNRASNSPLHF
-	TRBD1	TRBJ1-5	TRBV30	TGTGCCTGGAGTACGAACAGGGGCAGACAGCCCCAGCATTTT	CAWSTNRGRQPQHF
-	TRBD1	TRBJ1-1	TRBV19	TGTGCCAGTAAGCCTCTAGACAGGGGAGACAACACTGAAGCTTTCTTT	CASKPLDRGDNTEAFF
-	TRBD1	TRBJ1-2	TRBV28	TGTGCCAGCAGGGCACAGGGGTCTTTTAACTATGGCTACACCTTC	CASRAQGSFNYGYTF
-	-	TRBJ1-5	TRBV9	TGTGCCAGCAGCGTCTTTCCAGATAGCAATCAGCCCCAGCATTTT	CASSVFPDSNQPQHF
-	-	TRBJ1-2	TRBV9	TGTGCCAGCAGCGTAGCACCGGGTGAGGGCTATGGCTACACCTTC	CASSVAPGEGYGYTF
-	TRBD2	TRBJ2-1	TRBV5-1	TGCGCCAGCAGCTCATATAGCGGGAGCTCCTACAATGAGCAGTTCTTC	CASSSYSGSSYNEQFF
-	-	TRBJ2-1	TRBV7-2	TGTGCCAGCAGCTTCTACGGGGGAAACAATGAGCAGTTCTTC	CASSFYGGNNEQFF
-	-	TRBJ1-1	TRBV11-2	TGTGCCAGCAGGATGGGGGGGGCGAACACTGAAGCTTTCTTT	CASRMGGANTEAFF
once	-	TRBJ1-5	TRBV28	TGTGCCAGCAGTTTAATAGGGAGCCTCTATAGCAATCAGCCCCAGCATTTT	CASSLIGSLYSNQPQHF